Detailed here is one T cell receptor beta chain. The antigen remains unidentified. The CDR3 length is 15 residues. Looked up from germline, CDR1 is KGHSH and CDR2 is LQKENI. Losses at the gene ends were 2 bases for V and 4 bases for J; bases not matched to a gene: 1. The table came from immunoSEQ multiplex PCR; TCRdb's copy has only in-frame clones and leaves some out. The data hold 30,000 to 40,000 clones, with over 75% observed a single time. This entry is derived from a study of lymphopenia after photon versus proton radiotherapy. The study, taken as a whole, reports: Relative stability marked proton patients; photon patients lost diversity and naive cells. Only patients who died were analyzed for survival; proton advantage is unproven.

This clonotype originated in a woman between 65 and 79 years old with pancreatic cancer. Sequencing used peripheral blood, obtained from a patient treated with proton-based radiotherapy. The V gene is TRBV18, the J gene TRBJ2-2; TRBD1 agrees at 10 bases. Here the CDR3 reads CASSPGTGATGELFF. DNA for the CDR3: TGTGCCAGCTCACCAGGGACAGGGGCCACCGGGGAGCTGTTTTTT.